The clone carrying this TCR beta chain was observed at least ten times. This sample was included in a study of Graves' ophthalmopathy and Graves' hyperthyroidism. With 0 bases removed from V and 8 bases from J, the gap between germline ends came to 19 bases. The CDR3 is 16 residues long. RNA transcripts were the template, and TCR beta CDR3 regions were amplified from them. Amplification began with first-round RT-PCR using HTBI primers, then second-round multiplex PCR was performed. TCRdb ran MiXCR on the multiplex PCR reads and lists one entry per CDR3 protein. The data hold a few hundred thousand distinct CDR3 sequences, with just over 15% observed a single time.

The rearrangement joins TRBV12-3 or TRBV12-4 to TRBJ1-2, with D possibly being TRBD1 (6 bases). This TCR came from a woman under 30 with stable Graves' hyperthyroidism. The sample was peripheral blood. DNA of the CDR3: TGTGCCAGCAGTTTAGCCTTCCCAGGGGCCTTAGGAGGCTACACCTTC. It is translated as CASSLAFPGALGGYTF.